The 32 T cell receptor beta chains reported below all come from one sample, sequenced in a study of T cell changes during pregnancy in multiple sclerosis. The repertoire was sequenced with immunoSEQ multiplex PCR; TCRdb's copy has only in-frame clones and lacks some. The table has about 100,000 clones, 85% to 95% seen once. The sample in question was peripheral blood, obtained in the second trimester of pregnancy. Source of these receptors: a female donor with multiple sclerosis, enrolled in a pregnancy study.

This rearrangement joins TRBV28 to TRBJ1-5; D call uncertain. The CDR3 spans 11 residues. Germline CDR1 MDHEN, CDR2 SYDVKM. V lost 6 bases to trimming and J lost 3 bases, with 3 bases between them. The chain's CDR3 is CASSLNQPQHF. DNA for the CDR3: TGTGCCAGCAGCCTCAATCAGCCCCAGCATTTT.

In this sample, this clone turned up once. The gene calls are TRBV27 and TRBJ1-2; D might be TRBD1 (6 bases). CDR1 is MNHEY and CDR2 is SMNVEV in the germline V gene (reference sequence). The V and J ends lost 1 base and 8 bases respectively, with 14 bases between them. The length of the CDR3 is 14 residues. The chain's CDR3 is CASSLLGARGGYTF. For the CDR3, the DNA is TGTGCCAGCAGTTTATTGGGGGCCAGGGGAGGCTACACCTTC.

The V call is TRBV19, the J call TRBJ2-3; 8 nucleotides match TRBD1. V was pared by 5 bases and J by 1 base, with 5 bases of the junction left unmatched. Germline values: CDR1 LNHDA, CDR2 SQIVND (reference sequence). This CDR3 is built from 15 residues. The CDR3 DNA reads TGTGCCAGTAGTGCCTACAGGGGGGGCACAGATACGCAGTATTTT. This codes for CASSAYRGGTDTQYF.

The CDR3 reads CASSLPTGGEAEAFF. For the CDR3, the DNA is TGCGCCAGCAGCTTGCCAACAGGGGGCGAGGCTGAAGCTTTCTTT. The gene calls are TRBV5-1 and TRBJ1-1, with 9 bases matching TRBD1. The V gene end was trimmed by 1 base and the J gene end by 6 bases; junction bases not matched to a gene: 7. This CDR3 has 15 amino acids. Germline CDR1 reads SGHRS; CDR2 reads YFSETQ.

This clone occurred once. V gene TRBV19 combines with J gene TRBJ1-5; unclear D gene. The CDR3 is 14 residues long. Trimming cost V 3 bases and J 4 bases, with 10 bases left between them. In germline, CDR1 is LNHDA, CDR2 SQIVND (reference sequence). The CDR3 DNA reads as TGTGCCAGTAGTATTAGGAGGAGAAATCAGCCCCAGCATTTT. Protein: CASSIRRRNQPQHF.

The chain employs TRBV7-8 and TRBJ1-6; possibly TRBD1 for D (6 bases). The CDR3 has 13 amino acids. CDR1 and CDR2 from the germline V gene are SGHVS and FQNEAQ. V gave up 5 bases and J gave up 7 bases, with 9 bases separating them. This CDR3 is CASSVQGNSPLHF. CDR3 DNA sequence: TGTGCCAGCAGCGTCCAGGGGAATTCACCCCTCCACTTT.

The rearrangement uses TRBV7-2 and TRBJ1-1; no clear D gene. The CDR3 has 13 amino acids. With 5 bases removed from V and 4 bases from J, the gap between germline ends came to 11 bases. Germline CDR1 is SGHTA and CDR2 is FQGNSA. The DNA of the CDR3 is TGTGCCAGCAGCGCCACGCGGAGCACTGAAGCTTTCTTT. Its protein is CASSATRSTEAFF.

The J gene is TRBJ2-3, the V gene TRBV28, with D possibly matching TRBD1 (6 bases). The CDR3 spans 13 residues. Looked up from germline, CDR1 is MDHEN and CDR2 is SYDVKM. V shed 3 bases and J shed 2 bases, with 6 bases lying between them. CDR3 in DNA: TGTGCCAGCAGTTTGGGGGCCACAGATACGCAGTATTTT. It yields the protein CASSLGATDTQYF.

The rearrangement joins TRBV5-6 to TRBJ2-3, with D tentatively TRBD2 (6 bases). The CDR3 covers 15 residues. Germline V gene sequence: CDR1 SGHDT, CDR2 YYEEEE. With 4 bases removed from V and 2 bases from J, the gap between germline ends came to 14 bases. The CDR3 is CASSPLAGNTDTQYF. The CDR3 bases are TGTGCCAGCAGCCCCCTCGCGGGAAACACAGATACGCAGTATTTT. Together with reference TRBV5-6 and TRBJ2-3, the CDR3 gives the full variable domain: DAGVTQSPTHLIKTRGQQVTLRCSPKSGHDTVSWYQQALGQGPQFIFQYYEEEERQRGNFPDRFSGHQFPNYSSELNVNALLLGDSALYLCASSPLAGNTDTQYFGPGTRLTVL.

The chain combines TRBV30 with TRBJ2-1; a weak D match, TRBD1 (5 bases). Trimming cost V 3 bases and J 6 bases, with 9 bases left between them. The CDR3 loop spans 12 amino acids. Germline values: CDR1 GTSNPN, CDR2 SVGIG (reference sequence). Here the CDR3 DNA reads TGTGCCTGGAGCGATCAGGGCAATGAGCAGTTCTTC. It translates to CAWSDQGNEQFF.

This chain joins TRBV28 and TRBJ2-2; 7 nucleotides align to TRBD1. The CDR3 runs to 15 residues. Germline V gene sequence: CDR1 MDHEN, CDR2 SYDVKM. The J segment lost 4 bases and the V segment lost 1 base, leaving 3 bases of the junction unmatched. The CDR3 region is CASSLLAGGTGELFF. The CDR3 region has the DNA TGTGCCAGCAGTTTATTGGCAGGGGGCACCGGGGAGCTGTTTTTT.

This clone has a single count. This chain uses TRBV4-1 with TRBJ2-3; 8 bases fit TRBD2. The V and J ends lost 3 bases and 3 bases, in that order; junction bases with no gene match: 5. Germline CDR1 reads MGHRA; CDR2 reads YSYEKL. This CDR3 is built from 15 residues. In DNA, the CDR3 is TGCGCCAGCAGCCAGGCAGGGACTAGGACAGATACGCAGTATTTT. Translation gives CASSQAGTRTDTQYF.

This sequence joins TRBV13 and TRBJ2-7; TRBD1 matches at 7 bases. Trimming took 5 bases from V and 5 from J; bases not matched to a gene: 6. The CDR3 is made up of 13 amino acids. Germline assignment: CDR1 PRHDT and CDR2 FYEKMQ (reference sequence). CDR3 DNA sequence: TGTGCCAGCAGCCCGATCAGGGGGAACGAGCAGTACTTC. It yields the protein CASSPIRGNEQYF. Drawing the rest from reference TRBV13 and TRBJ2-7, the complete variable domain is AAGVIQSPRHLIKEKRETATLKCYPIPRHDTVYWYQQGPGQDPQFLISFYEKMQSDKGSIPDRFSAQQFSDYHSELNMSSLELGDSALYFCASSPIRGNEQYFGPGTRLTVT.

The chain joins TRBV11-2 to TRBJ2-7; 9 bases align to TRBD1. The CDR3 covers 14 residues. Trimming took 5 bases from V and 1 from J; bases not matched to a gene: 3. Germline V gene sequence: CDR1 SGHAT, CDR2 FQNNGV. In DNA, the CDR3 is TGTGCCAGCAGCCTCGGGACAGGGTCCTACGAGCAGTACTTC. Protein product: CASSLGTGSYEQYF.

V usage is TRBV5-6 and J usage is TRBJ1-2, with D perhaps TRBD1 (5 bases). Germline V gene sequence: CDR1 SGHDT, CDR2 YYEEEE. V dropped 4 bases and J dropped 5 bases, with 18 bases sitting between them. The CDR3 extends over 15 amino acids. CDR3 nucleotide sequence: TGTGCCAGCAGCGATACCACGGGACTGACTTATGGCTACACCTTC. This codes for CASSDTTGLTYGYTF.

The V gene is TRBV7-8, the J gene TRBJ2-7, with 10 bases that match TRBD2. Losses at the gene ends were 2 bases for V and 2 bases for J; bases not matched to a gene: 0. Germline V CDR1 and CDR2: SGHVS, FQNEAQ. This CDR3 spans 14 amino acids. This CDR3 is CASSLTSGAYEQYF. The CDR3 region has the DNA TGTGCCAGCAGCTTAACTAGCGGGGCCTACGAGCAGTACTTC.

The rearrangement uses TRBV18 and TRBJ2-7; D remains unclear. This CDR3 spans 13 amino acids. With 0 bases removed from V and 2 bases from J, the gap between germline ends came to 5 bases. Germline V gives CDR1 KGHSH, CDR2 LQKENI. The CDR3 sequence: CASSPPGPYEQYF. The DNA of the CDR3 is TGTGCCAGCTCACCACCTGGGCCCTACGAGCAGTACTTC.

The V gene is TRBV28, the J gene TRBJ1-1; D may be TRBD1 (6 bases). Deletions cut 6 bases from V and 3 bases from J, with 14 bases between. The germline CDR1 and CDR2 sequences are MDHEN and SYDVKM. The CDR3 loop spans 14 amino acids. CDR3: CASRSPGVDTEAFF. The CDR3 DNA is TGTGCCAGCAGATCACCAGGGGTGGACACTGAAGCTTTCTTT. The whole variable domain, filled in from reference TRBV28 and TRBJ1-1, reads DVKVTQSSRYLVKRTGEKVFLECVQDMDHENMFWYRQDPGLGLRLIYFSYDVKMKEKGDIPEGYSVSREKKERFSLILESASTNQTSMYLCASRSPGVDTEAFFGQGTRLTVV.

The chain joins TRBV7-2 to TRBJ2-7, with 9 nucleotides matching TRBD1. Trimming at V came to 2 bases and at J to 3 bases, leaving 8 bases not matched to a gene. Germline CDR1 reads SGHTA; CDR2 reads FQGNSA. The CDR3 totals 16 residues. The CDR3 DNA is TGTGCCAGCAGCTTAAGGTCCGGGACAGGGAGCTACGAGCAGTACTTC. This encodes CASSLRSGTGSYEQYF.

The chain has TRBV9 and TRBJ2-2; D call uncertain. The CDR3 consists of 13 residues. Trimming left V 0 bases short and J 4 bases short, with 4 bases between. Germline values: CDR1 SGDLS, CDR2 YYNGEE. The CDR3, as DNA: TGTGCCAGCAGCGTAGTAGCCACCGGGGAGCTGTTTTTT. As protein: CASSVVATGELFF.

The CDR3 bases are TGTGCCATTTCCCAGGGGGGCTACGAGCAGTACTTC. Translation: CAISQGGYEQYF. The chain uses TRBV10-3 and TRBJ2-7, with a tentative D call TRBD1 (7 bases). The ends were cut back, 9 bases at V and 3 bases at J, with 12 bases in the middle. Germline CDR1 ENHRY, CDR2 SYGVKD. The CDR3 totals 12 residues.

The V and J genes are TRBV9 and TRBJ1-3; 7 nucleotides agree with TRBD1. Germline CDR1 reads SGDLS; CDR2 reads YYNGEE. This CDR3 contains 13 residues. The junction had 3 bases not matched to a gene; V was cut back by 5 bases and J by 4 bases. CDR3 DNA sequence: TGTGCCAGCAGTAGACAGGGAGGAAACACCATATATTTT. Translated, it gives CASSRQGGNTIYF.

The V call is TRBV6-1, the J call TRBJ1-2; 8 bases are shared with TRBD1. The ends lost 1 base at V and 6 bases at J; junction bases unmatched: 7. This CDR3 region has 15 residues. Per germline, CDR1 MNHNS and CDR2 SASEGT. The CDR3 protein is CASSEGPGGPHGYTF. The CDR3 DNA reads as TGTGCCAGCAGTGAAGGCCCAGGGGGCCCTCATGGCTACACCTTC.

The rearrangement joins TRBV5-4 to TRBJ2-1; 7 bases fit TRBD1. The V gene end was trimmed by 0 bases and the J gene end by 4 bases; junction bases not matched to a gene: 4. Germline V CDR1 and CDR2: SGHNT, YYREEE (reference sequence). The CDR3 runs 15 residues. CDR3 in amino acids: CASSLDRGQYNEQFF. The DNA for the CDR3 is TGTGCCAGCAGCTTGGACAGGGGACAATACAATGAGCAGTTCTTC.

The V and J genes are TRBV29-1 and TRBJ1-4; TRBD1 aligns across 9 bases. Looked up from germline, CDR1 is SQVTM and CDR2 is ANQGSEA. Trimming cost V 0 bases and J 5 bases; bases outside gene matches: 7. The length of the CDR3 is 16 residues. The CDR3 loop is CSVEEGTGQGNEKLFF. For the CDR3, the DNA is TGCAGCGTTGAAGAAGGAACGGGACAGGGCAATGAAAAACTGTTTTTT.

This sequence joins TRBV6-1 and TRBJ2-3, with TRBD1 identical over 11 bases. Germline-derived CDR1 and CDR2 are MNHNS and SASEGT. V lost 0 bases and J lost 8; bases outside the gene matches: 7. This CDR3 is 16 amino acids long. The CDR3 reads CASSEAGQGARGTQYF. Here the CDR3 DNA reads TGTGCCAGCAGTGAAGCTGGACAGGGGGCGCGAGGTACGCAGTATTTT.

The chain links TRBV5-4 to TRBJ1-1; TRBD1 aligns across 7 bases. Germline V gene sequence: CDR1 SGHNT, CDR2 YYREEE (reference sequence). The ends lost 3 bases at V and 0 bases at J; junction bases unmatched: 2. CDR3 size: 14 residues. CDR3 loop: CASSSDRVNTEAFF. CDR3 nucleotide sequence: TGTGCCAGCAGCTCTGACAGGGTGAACACTGAAGCTTTCTTT.

This chain links TRBV6-5 with TRBJ1-2; tentative D call: TRBD1 (6 bases). The germline V and J ends were trimmed by 5 bases and 4 bases, with 11 bases remaining between them. The CDR3 contains 13 residues. Germline CDR1 reads MNHEY; CDR2 reads SVGAGI. The CDR3 protein is CASSLDSVYGYTF. CDR3 in DNA: TGTGCCAGCAGTCTGGACAGTGTCTATGGCTACACCTTC.

The V and J genes are TRBV15 and TRBJ2-2; a possible D gene is TRBD2 (5 bases). Germline CDR1 reads LNHNV; CDR2 reads YYDKDF (reference sequence). The V gene lost 4 bases and the J gene lost 4 bases, with 13 bases spanning the gap. CDR3 length: 15 amino acids. CDR3 nucleotides: TGTGCCACCAGCACGGAGGACTTTAGCACCGGGGAGCTGTTTTTT. Residues: CATSTEDFSTGELFF.

This chain joins TRBV18 and TRBJ2-3; D gene ambiguous. The V and J ends lost 1 base and 2 bases respectively, with 13 bases between them. The CDR3 has 16 residues. Germline lookup yields CDR1 KGHSH and CDR2 LQKENI. Here the CDR3 reads CASSPRVRQTTDTQYF. The DNA of the CDR3 is TGTGCCAGCTCACCACGTGTCAGGCAGACCACAGATACGCAGTATTTT.

This chain links TRBV2 with TRBJ1-2; tentatively, D is TRBD1 (6 bases). Trimming removed 6 bases from V and 6 bases from J, with 14 bases in between. Germline lookup yields CDR1 SNHLY and CDR2 FYNNEI. This CDR3 contains 13 residues. This CDR3 reads CASRGLDSHGYTF. The CDR3 DNA reads as TGTGCCAGCAGGGGGCTGGACAGCCATGGCTACACCTTC.

This clone was counted a single time. This chain joins TRBV6-5 and TRBJ2-7, with 8 bases fitting TRBD1. Germline V lookup: CDR1 MNHEY, CDR2 SVGAGI. Germline trimming cut 0 bases from V and 4 bases from J; bases unmatched to any gene: 5. The CDR3 sequence is 15 residues long. Here the CDR3 DNA reads TGTGCCAGCAGTTACTCCGGGACAGGTTTTTACGAGCAGTACTTC. Protein sequence: CASSYSGTGFYEQYF.